These 21 T cell receptor beta chains were sequenced from one sample in a study of shared clonotypes between healthy human individuals. Terminally differentiated effector memory CD45RA+ cells were left out of the naive CD8 fraction, which was CD45RO-negative and positively selected for CCR7. Produced via immunoSEQ multiplex PCR; TCRdb's table is partial and in-frame only. The profile shows around 2.1 million clones, 90% to 95% of them singletons. Material for sequencing was naive CD8+ T cells from PBMCs. The receptors were sampled from a man between 18 and 35 years old in good health. Some clones in this sample may be carry-over from other donors' samples.

To note about this clone: Other DNA variants within this sample encode the same CDR3. V usage is TRBV19 and J usage is TRBJ1-1, with D maybe TRBD1 (5 bases). V dropped 1 base and J dropped 2 bases, with 8 bases sitting between them. From germline, CDR1 is LNHDA and CDR2 SQIVND (reference sequence). The CDR3 sequence is 14 residues long. The CDR3 loop is CASSIGQLNTEAFF. CDR3 in DNA: TGTGCCAGTAGTATAGGACAGTTAAACACTGAAGCTTTCTTT.

This chain connects TRBV7-9 to TRBJ2-5; 7 bases match TRBD1. V lost 5 bases, J lost 2 bases, and 5 bases stayed unmatched. The CDR3 totals 14 residues. Germline assignment: CDR1 SEHNR and CDR2 FQNEAQ (reference sequence). CDR3 residues: CASSDRQGQETQYF. The CDR3 nucleotides read TGTGCCAGCAGCGACCGACAGGGACAAGAGACCCAGTACTTC.

The rearrangement joins TRBV5-5 to TRBJ2-1; 9 bases line up with TRBD2. The CDR3 covers 14 residues. CDR1 SGHKS and CDR2 YYEKEE come from the germline V gene (reference sequence). J gave up 8 bases and V 3 bases, and 6 bases lay outside the gene matches. The CDR3 sequence: CASSWGLAGYEQFF. CDR3 sequence (DNA): TGTGCCAGCAGCTGGGGACTAGCCGGCTATGAGCAGTTCTTC. Combining the CDR3 with reference TRBV5-5 and TRBJ2-1 gives the whole variable domain DAGVTQSPTHLIKTRGQQVTLRCSPISGHKSVSWYQQVLGQGPQFIFQYYEKEERGRGNFPDRFSARQFPNYSSELNVNALLLGDSALYLCASSWGLAGYEQFFGPGTRLTVL.

The chain uses TRBV27 and TRBJ1-2; possibly TRBD1 for D (5 bases). Germline CDR1 MNHEY, CDR2 SMNVEV (reference sequence). Trimming pared 5 bases from V and 4 bases from J, leaving 17 bases between. The CDR3 runs to 15 residues. The CDR3, as DNA: TGTGCCAGCAGTCCCGACCCCCGGACACGCTATGGCTACACCTTC. Protein product: CASSPDPRTRYGYTF.

With respect to this clone: This CDR3 is also generated by other DNA sequences in the sample. V is TRBV5-1 and J is TRBJ2-2; D gene uncertain. V dropped 2 bases and J dropped 8 bases, with 4 bases sitting between them. CDR1 is SGHRS and CDR2 is YFSETQ in the germline V gene. CDR3 length: 11 residues. Here the CDR3 reads CASSLSGELFF. CDR3 sequence (DNA): TGCGCCAGCAGCTTATCTGGGGAGCTGTTTTTT.

The chain employs TRBV18 and TRBJ2-7; no clear D. Germline CDR1 and CDR2: KGHSH and LQKENI. The CDR3 sequence is 14 residues long. V lost 3 bases, J lost 4 bases, and 13 bases lay in between. The CDR3 coding sequence is TGTGCCAGCTCACCTACCCAGAATGGTTACGAGCAGTACTTC. Protein sequence: CASSPTQNGYEQYF.

The V call is TRBV21-1, the J call TRBJ2-7; TRBD2, as called in the table, went unchecked against the DNA. TRBV21-1 is a pseudogene locus. The CDR3 contains 15 residues. The CDR3 loop reads CASFKGRSGGYEQYF. The CDR3 nucleotides are TGTGCCAGTTTTAAGGGGAGGTCCGGGGGCTACGAGCAGTACTTC.

The table lists this clone with a few counts. The V gene is TRBV27, the J gene TRBJ2-2, with a possible D match to TRBD1 (6 bases). The CDR3 is 15 amino acids. V was shortened by 10 bases and J by 1 base, with 16 bases between the two germline ends. From germline, CDR1 is MNHEY and CDR2 SMNVEV (reference sequence). The DNA for the CDR3 is TGTGCCACCGGTTGGACAGCGTTGAACACCGGGGAGCTGTTTTTT. Its translation: CATGWTALNTGELFF.

The chain recombines TRBV14 with TRBJ2-7, with a possible D match to TRBD2 (6 bases). Trimming pared 0 bases from V and 4 bases from J, leaving 16 bases between. CDR3 length: 16 residues. Per the germline V gene, CDR1 is SGHDN and CDR2 is FVKESK. CDR3 in amino acids: CASSQEDATGVYEQYF. The CDR3 DNA follows: TGTGCCAGCAGCCAAGAAGACGCGACGGGAGTTTACGAGCAGTACTTC.

This clone was seen a single time. The chain couples TRBV29-1 to TRBJ1-2; TRBD1 is a possible D gene (6 bases). CDR3 size: 13 residues. The V end lost 4 bases, the J end lost 7 bases, and 16 bases lay between the germline ends. Germline CDR1 SQVTM, CDR2 ANQGSEA. This chain's CDR3 is CSVGRDTYPGYTF. In nucleotides, the CDR3 is TGCAGCGTTGGCCGGGACACCTACCCTGGCTACACCTTC.

This chain connects TRBV28 to TRBJ2-7, with 7 bases matching TRBD2. Germline V CDR1 and CDR2: MDHEN, SYDVKM. J was trimmed by 5 bases and V by 4 bases; bases with no gene match: 20. The CDR3 spans 18 residues. The CDR3 loop is CASSYYPLLAENYHEQYF. CDR3 bases: TGTGCCAGCAGTTACTACCCCCTCCTAGCGGAAAATTACCACGAGCAGTACTTC.

The chain combines TRBV6-6 with TRBJ2-1; D not certain. Germline CDR1 is MNHNY and CDR2 is SVGAGI (reference sequence). With 4 bases removed from V and 2 bases from J, the gap between germline ends came to 6 bases. This CDR3 region has 13 residues. The CDR3 DNA is TGTGCCAGCAGTTGGTCTACCTACAATGAGCAGTTCTTC. Residues: CASSWSTYNEQFF.

CDR3 nucleotide sequence: TGTGCCTGGAGGGGCCGGGGGTCAGAATTTACGGTCAGCTCCTACGAGCAGTACTTC. This gives the protein CAWRGRGSEFTVSSYEQYF. V is TRBV30 and J is TRBJ2-7; D may be TRBD2 (6 bases). V lost 3 bases to trimming and J lost 0 bases, with 27 bases between them. CDR1 is GTSNPN and CDR2 is SVGIG in the germline V gene (reference sequence). The CDR3 contains 19 residues.

The genes are TRBV27 and TRBJ1-3; 7 bases fit TRBD1. Per germline, CDR1 MNHEY and CDR2 SMNVEV (reference sequence). J gave up 0 bases and V 5 bases, and 4 bases lay outside the gene matches. The CDR3 length is 15 residues. This CDR3 reads CASSPTGASGNTIYF. CDR3 in DNA: TGTGCCAGCAGTCCAACAGGGGCCTCTGGAAACACCATATATTTT.

The chain recombines TRBV7-9 with TRBJ2-1; 7 bases agree with TRBD2. The CDR3 contains 14 residues. Germline V gene lookup returns CDR1 SEHNR and CDR2 FQNEAQ (reference sequence). Losses at the gene ends were 8 bases for V and 5 bases for J; bases not matched to a gene: 9. Here the CDR3 DNA reads TGTGCCAGCGCTAAGGTTACTAGCGACAATGAGCAGTTCTTC. Translation: CASAKVTSDNEQFF.

This chain uses TRBV4-1 with TRBJ2-7; 7 positions agree with TRBD1. Germline loops: CDR1 MGHRA, CDR2 YSYEKL. The V and J ends lost 2 bases and 2 bases, in that order; junction bases with no gene match: 6. The CDR3 length is 15 residues. CDR3 DNA: TGCGCCAGCAGCCAACCGACAGGGTTCCCCTACGAGCAGTACTTC. Amino acid sequence: CASSQPTGFPYEQYF.

This chain's CDR3 is CSVEARESYGYTF. The DNA for the CDR3 is TGCAGCGTTGAGGCCAGGGAAAGCTATGGCTACACCTTC. This chain connects TRBV29-1 to TRBJ1-2, with a possible D match to TRBD1 (5 bases). CDR3 length: 13 amino acids. V was cut by 3 bases and J by 4 bases, with 12 bases left in between. CDR1 and CDR2 (germline): SQVTM, ANQGSEA. Combining the CDR3 with reference TRBV29-1 and TRBJ1-2 gives the whole variable domain SAVISQKPSRDICQRGTSLTIQCQVDSQVTMMFWYRQQPGQSLTLIATANQGSEATYESGFVIDKFPISRPNLTFSTLTVSNMSPEDSSIYLCSVEARESYGYTFGSGTRLTVV.

The J gene is TRBJ2-7, the V gene TRBV15, with D perhaps matching TRBD1 (6 bases). V was cut by 1 base and J by 2 bases, with 18 bases left in between. The CDR3 extends over 17 amino acids. Germline V gene lookup returns CDR1 LNHNV and CDR2 YYDKDF (reference sequence). DNA for the CDR3: TGTGCCACCAGCAGAGGGGGTTTGTGGGGGCCAACCTACGAGCAGTACTTC. Translation: CATSRGGLWGPTYEQYF.

The V gene is TRBV28, the J gene TRBJ2-5; D gene unclear. Trimming removed 4 bases at V and 7 bases at J, with 13 bases between. The germline V gene has CDR1 MDHEN and CDR2 SYDVKM. The CDR3 runs to 13 residues. The chain's CDR3 is CASSSGLWGTQYF. CDR3 DNA: TGTGCCAGCAGTTCGGGTTTGTGGGGGACCCAGTACTTC.

This clone was recorded a few times. The chain couples TRBV18 to TRBJ2-1; no clear D. V dropped 0 bases and J dropped 5 bases, with 2 bases sitting between them. Germline CDR1 reads KGHSH; CDR2 reads LQKENI. The CDR3 is made up of 12 amino acids. This CDR3 is CASSPPDNEQFF. CDR3 DNA sequence: TGTGCCAGCTCACCACCGGACAATGAGCAGTTCTTC. Drawing the rest from reference TRBV18 and TRBJ2-1, the complete variable domain is NAGVMQNPRHLVRRRGQEARLRCSPMKGHSHVYWYRQLPEEGLKFMVYLQKENIIDESGMPKERFSAEFPKEGPSILRIQQVVRGDSAAYFCASSPPDNEQFFGPGTRLTVL.

Regarding this clone: Other DNA sequences from this sample encode an identical CDR3 as well. This chain links TRBV28 with TRBJ1-5, with D uncertain. Germline CDR1 and CDR2: MDHEN and SYDVKM. Trimming removed 4 bases at V and 4 bases at J, with 2 bases between. The CDR3 length is 11 residues. The CDR3 bases are TGTGCCAGCAGTTATAATCAGCCCCAGCATTTT. It yields the protein CASSYNQPQHF.